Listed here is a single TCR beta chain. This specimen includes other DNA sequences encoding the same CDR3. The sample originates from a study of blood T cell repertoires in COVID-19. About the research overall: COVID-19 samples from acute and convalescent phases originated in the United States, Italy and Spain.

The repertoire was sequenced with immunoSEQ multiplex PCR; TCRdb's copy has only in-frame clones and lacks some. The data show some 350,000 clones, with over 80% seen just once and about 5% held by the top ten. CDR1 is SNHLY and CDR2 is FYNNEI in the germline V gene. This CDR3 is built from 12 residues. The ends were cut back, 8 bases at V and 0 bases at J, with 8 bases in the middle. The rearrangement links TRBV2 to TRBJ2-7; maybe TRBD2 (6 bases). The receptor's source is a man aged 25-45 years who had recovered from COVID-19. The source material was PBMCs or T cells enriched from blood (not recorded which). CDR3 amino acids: CASSGDSYEQYF. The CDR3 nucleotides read TGTGCCAGCTCGGGGGACTCCTACGAGCAGTACTTC. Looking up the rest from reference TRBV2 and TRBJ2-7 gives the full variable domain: EPEVTQTPSHQVTQMGQEVILRCVPISNHLYFYWYRQILGQKVEFLVSFYNNEISEKSEIFDDQFSVERPDGSNFTLKIRSTKLEDSAMYFCASSGDSYEQYFGPGTRLTVT.